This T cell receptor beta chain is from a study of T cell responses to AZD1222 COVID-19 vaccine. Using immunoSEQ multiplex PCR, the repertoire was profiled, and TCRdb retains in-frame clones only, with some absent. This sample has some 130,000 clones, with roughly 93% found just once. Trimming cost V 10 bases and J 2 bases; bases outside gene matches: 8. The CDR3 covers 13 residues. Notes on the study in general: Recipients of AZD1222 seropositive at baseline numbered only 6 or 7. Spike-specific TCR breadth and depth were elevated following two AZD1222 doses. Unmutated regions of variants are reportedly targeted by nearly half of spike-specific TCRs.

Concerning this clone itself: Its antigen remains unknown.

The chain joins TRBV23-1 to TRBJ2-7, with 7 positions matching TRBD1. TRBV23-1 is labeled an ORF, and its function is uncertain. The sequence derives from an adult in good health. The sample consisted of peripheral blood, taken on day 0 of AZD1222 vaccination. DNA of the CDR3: TGCGCCACACACAGGACAGGACCCTACGAGCAGTACTTC. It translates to CATHRTGPYEQYF.